Listed below are T cell receptor beta chains from one sample, sequenced in a study of metastatic and nonmetastatic thyroid tumors. TCRdb re-called clones via MiXCR from the PCR reads. Of tens of thousands of clones in the sample, about 12% were seen once. The sample consisted of tumor tissue. The receptors originated from a female donor with papillary thyroid cancer or a benign thyroid nodule (not recorded which). Some clones in this sample may be carry-over from other donors' samples. Both conserved end residues are trimmed from each CDR3. Each record gives: clone size, V gene, D gene, CDR3 length, CDR3 protein. D genes are given only for firm matches. Not every row has a clone size; where given, it reads once, few, many or a size class.

few	TRBV29-1	-	12	SVEDSGFNTEAF
many	TRBV6-1	TRBD1	11	ASGRTGLYEQY
many	TRBV20-1	-	14	SARASGTGGGQPQH
few	TRBV12-3/TRBV12-4	TRBD1	10	ASGPTGVGQY
many	TRBV20-1	TRBD1	11	SADPGTGHGYT
many	TRBV5-1	-	10	ASSLGAYGYT
many	TRBV18	TRBD1	12	ASAPGQGEYGYT
many	TRBV5-8	TRBD2	13	ASSFSAGESNIQY
many	TRBV12-3/TRBV12-4	TRBD1	13	ASRPGTGPYNEQF
many	TRBV5-1	-	9	ASRLTGELF
many	TRBV7-9	-	15	ASSQWTARLWANVLT
many	TRBV5-1	-	11	ASSLLADYEQY
many	TRBV6-1	-	9	ASKAQGGYT
-	TRBV18	-	12	ASSPGQDTDTQY
many	TRBV30	-	11	AWSGRGYQPQH
-	TRBV6-1	-	12	ASRPGHVGSEAF
-	TRBV6-2/TRBV6-3	-	15	ASSYCGPGHAQETQY
many	TRBV7-6	TRBD1	16	ASSIHQGALTAFTEAF
many	TRBV4-2	-	12	ASSPGEGHYEQY
many	TRBV30	TRBD1	12	AWRTGTGLGEQY
many	TRBV20-1	-	14	SARRVAADSYNEQF
many	TRBV7-3	-	13	ASSLGSGWADTQY
many	TRBV24-1	TRBD2	13	AIGTSGRGGNEQF
-	TRBV5-1	TRBD1	12	ANRPRDRSYEQY
many	TRBV20-1	TRBD2	13	SARDWLAGGETQY
-	TRBV30	-	10	ACRARGEEQY
many	TRBV30	-	12	AWGRTDSGNTIY
many	TRBV5-1	TRBD1	11	ASSLATGGVQY
many	TRBV12-3/TRBV12-4	-	12	ASSPDPGANVLT
many	TRBV29-1	-	9	SVGEGDTQY
many	TRBV24-1	TRBD1	14	ATSDRSTGEWGTQY
many	TRBV19	-	13	ASSIELVSYNEQF
many	TRBV20-1	-	13	SARVGSPNTGELF
-	TRBV5-1	-	13	ASSSGLVWTGELF
many	TRBV20-1	-	14	SARRTGTTDNSPLH
-	TRBV30	-	10	AWSVRGYEQY
few	TRBV4-1	TRBD1	13	ASSHTADRVDGYT
many	TRBV5-1	-	14	ASSLVAGPTNTEAF
few	TRBV28	TRBD1	15	ASGGGAGHRGIYGYT
many	TRBV6-2/TRBV6-3	-	14	ASAGGGKVRITEAF
many	TRBV6-1	TRBD1	15	ASSPGDRALYGYGYT
many	TRBV20-1	-	14	SAPPYLSGTPYEQY
once	TRBV20-1	-	11	SAPVAVYYGYT
many	TRBV6-5	-	13	ASSYGDSRIYEQY
-	TRBV5-5	TRBD2	13	ASRFGTSTVNEQF
many	TRBV6-4	-	11	ASRGVGVTEAF
many	TRBV18	TRBD1	12	ASSPQGAVDIQY
many	TRBV19	-	11	ASIRGVGTEAF
many	TRBV9	TRBD2	14	ASSVGSAGGTGELF
many	TRBV9	-	14	ASSPPRTDLNTEAF
many	TRBV10-3	TRBD2	14	AISESREASYNEQF